A single sample gave rise to the 7 T cell receptor beta chains below, sequenced in a study of blood T cells in healthy people across ages. The second PCR ran about 6 to 11 cycles with a sample-barcoded 5' primer and J-beta primers. TCRdb re-called the 5' RACE reads through MiXCR, storing one row per CDR3 protein. There are about 620,000 distinct CDR3 sequences in the sample; roughly half occur only once, and roughly 13% lies in the top ten. Sequencing was carried out using blood. The origin of the receptors is an elderly woman in good health.

This clonotype was picked up many times. This chain links TRBV5-1 with TRBJ2-3; D remains unclear. The V gene lost 8 bases and the J gene lost 1 base, with 11 bases spanning the gap. CDR1 is SGHRS, CDR2 YFSETQ, per germline. This CDR3 region has 13 residues. The CDR3 loop is CASQDLRTDTQYF. The DNA of the CDR3 is TGCGCCAGTCAGGATCTACGCACAGATACGCAGTATTTT.

The chain couples TRBV27 to TRBJ2-1; 7 bases are a match to TRBD2. J was trimmed by 0 bases and V by 3 bases; bases with no gene match: 5. Per germline, CDR1 MNHEY and CDR2 SMNVEV (reference sequence). The length of the CDR3 is 16 residues. This chain's CDR3 is CASSFVGGSSYNEQFF. The CDR3 bases are TGTGCCAGCAGTTTTGTGGGAGGGAGCTCCTACAATGAGCAGTTCTTC.

V is TRBV5-1 and J is TRBJ2-5; D is undetermined. Trimming shortened V by 0 bases and J by 4 bases, and 10 bases separated the two germline ends. Germline V gene lookup returns CDR1 SGHRS and CDR2 YFSETQ. CDR3 length equals 14 residues. In DNA form, the CDR3 reads TGCGCCAGCAGCTTGGATTCTAAACGAGAGACCCAGTACTTC. Translating gives CASSLDSKRETQYF.

The gene calls are TRBV3-1 and TRBJ2-4, with 8 bases identical to TRBD2. Near its end, the DNA agrees better with TRBJ2-7, so the J call may be wrong. Germline V lookup: CDR1 LGHDT, CDR2 YNNKEL (reference sequence). The CDR3 is 14 amino acids. For the CDR3, the DNA is TGTGCCAGCAGCCAACGGGGGGGGCCTAGCGAGCAGTACTTC. This translates into CASSQRGGPSEQYF.

This clonotype was seen at least ten times. The chain couples TRBV9 to TRBJ2-1, with D possibly TRBD2 on 7 matching bases. This CDR3 has 13 residues. Germline CDR1 SGDLS, CDR2 YYNGEE. Trimming pared 7 bases from V and 3 bases from J, leaving 11 bases between. As DNA, the CDR3 is TGTGCCAGCGGGGGGGCCTTCTACAATGAGCAGTTCTTC. It is translated as CASGGAFYNEQFF.

The chain is built from TRBV12-3 or TRBV12-4 and TRBJ1-3; 9 bases match TRBD1. The CDR3 is made up of 13 amino acids. Unmatched junction bases numbered 3, after V lost 4 bases and J lost 8 bases. CDR3 coding DNA: TGTGCCAGCAGTTCGGGACAGGGCTACACCATATATTTT. Its translation is CASSSGQGYTIYF.

The rearrangement joins TRBV29-1 to TRBJ2-1; D may be TRBD1 (5 bases). This CDR3 has 13 residues. Trimming stripped 5 bases from V and 4 bases from J, with 12 bases between. Looked up from germline, CDR1 is SQVTM and CDR2 is ANQGSEA. CDR3 coding DNA: TGCAGCGTTAAGACGACAGCTTACAATGAGCAGTTCTTC. Translating it yields CSVKTTAYNEQFF.